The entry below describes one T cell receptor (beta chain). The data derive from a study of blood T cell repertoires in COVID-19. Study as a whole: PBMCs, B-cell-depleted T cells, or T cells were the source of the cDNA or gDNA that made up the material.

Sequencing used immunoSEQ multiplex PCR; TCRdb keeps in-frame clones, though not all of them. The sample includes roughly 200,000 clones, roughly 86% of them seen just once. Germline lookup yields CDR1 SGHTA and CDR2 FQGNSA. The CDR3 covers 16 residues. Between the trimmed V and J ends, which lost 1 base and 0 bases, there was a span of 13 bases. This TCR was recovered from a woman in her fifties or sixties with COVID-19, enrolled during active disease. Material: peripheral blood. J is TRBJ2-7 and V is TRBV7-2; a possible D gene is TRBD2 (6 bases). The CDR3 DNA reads TGTGCCAGCAGCTTAGTCGGCGGGGACCTCTCCTACGAGCAGTACGTC. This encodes CASSLVGGDLSYEQYV.